The 8 T cell receptor beta chains below come from one sample, sequenced in a study of shared clonotypes between healthy human individuals. Profiling relied on immunoSEQ multiplex PCR, and the TCRdb table lists in-frame clones only, not all of them. The sample holds just over 2,000,000 clones, 90% to 95% seen once. Sample: naive CD4+ T cells sorted from blood. As to subset: CD45RA+ positively selected. Source of these receptors: a man younger than 30 in good health.

The V and J genes are TRBV6-5 and TRBJ2-5; no definite D call. V gave up 8 bases and J gave up 5 bases, with 15 bases separating them. The CDR3 contains 13 residues. The V gene's germline CDR1 is MNHEY and CDR2 SVGAGI. In nucleotides, the CDR3 is TGTGCCAGCCGACCTCTGGGCCCCGAGACCCAGTACTTC. Translated: CASRPLGPETQYF.

The rearrangement links TRBV10-3 to TRBJ2-5; tentative D call: TRBD1 (6 bases). Trimming cost V 6 bases and J 3 bases, with 17 bases left between them. Germline V CDR1 and CDR2: ENHRY, SYGVKD. The CDR3 has 15 residues. The CDR3 region is CAIRPRDTREETQYF. The CDR3 nucleotides read TGTGCCATCAGGCCCCGGGACACCCGAGAAGAGACCCAGTACTTC.

The chain couples TRBV29-1 to TRBJ2-4, with 8 bases matching TRBD1. Germline loops: CDR1 SQVTM, CDR2 ANQGSEA. J gave up 1 base and V 7 bases, and 3 bases lay outside the gene matches. The length of the CDR3 is 13 residues. The CDR3 sequence: CSARQGAKNIQYF. The CDR3 DNA reads TGCAGCGCCCGACAGGGGGCCAAAAACATTCAGTACTTC. Variable domain in full (rest from reference TRBV29-1 and TRBJ2-4): SAVISQKPSRDICQRGTSLTIQCQVDSQVTMMFWYRQQPGQSLTLIATANQGSEATYESGFVIDKFPISRPNLTFSTLTVSNMSPEDSSIYLCSARQGAKNIQYFGAGTRLSVL.

The V and J genes are TRBV19 and TRBJ2-4; D may be TRBD1 or TRBD2 (5 bases each). There are 17 residues in the CDR3. The germline V gene encodes CDR1 LNHDA and CDR2 SQIVND (reference sequence). The V gene lost 6 bases and the J gene lost 9 bases, with 27 bases spanning the gap. The DNA for the CDR3 is TGTGCCAGTAGCAATGCCGGGACGGACCCTTACAATACCATTCAGTACTTC. Protein product: CASSNAGTDPYNTIQYF. The full variable domain, its missing parts supplied by reference TRBV19 and TRBJ2-4, is DGGITQSPKYLFRKEGQNVTLSCEQNLNHDAMYWYRQDPGQGLRLIYYSQIVNDFQKGDIAEGYSVSREKKESFPLTVTSAQKNPTAFYLCASSNAGTDPYNTIQYFGAGTRLSVL.

V usage is TRBV7-9 and J usage is TRBJ1-1; no clear D. Germline lookup yields CDR1 SEHNR and CDR2 FQNEAQ (reference sequence). Trimming stripped 4 bases from V and 5 bases from J, with 14 bases between. The CDR3 has 14 residues. CDR3 nucleotides: TGTGCCAGCAGCTCCCTGACGAGGTGGACTGAAGCTTTCTTT. This translates into CASSSLTRWTEAFF.

The chain employs TRBV30 and TRBJ1-1; no clear D. Per germline, CDR1 GTSNPN and CDR2 SVGIG (reference sequence). Deletions cut 4 bases from V and 5 bases from J, with 14 bases between. This CDR3 is built from 13 residues. As DNA, the CDR3 is TGTGCCTGGATGGGGTCGTATCGGACTGAAGCTTTCTTT. Encoded protein: CAWMGSYRTEAFF.

This chain connects TRBV11-2 to TRBJ2-7, with 9 bases identical to TRBD1. V shed 5 bases, J shed 2 bases, and the junction held 16 bases outside the gene matches. Germline CDR1 reads SGHAT; CDR2 reads FQNNGV. The CDR3 covers 18 residues. In nucleotides, the CDR3 is TGTGCCAGCAGCCCGCTTGCACGGGGACAGGGAACCACCTACGAGCAGTACTTC. This gives the protein CASSPLARGQGTTYEQYF.

This clone was observed once. The chain joins TRBV18 to TRBJ1-2; 7 bases match TRBD1. The CDR3 is made up of 15 amino acids. Germline-derived CDR1 and CDR2 are KGHSH and LQKENI. The V gene end was trimmed by 3 bases and the J gene end by 2 bases; junction bases not matched to a gene: 6. Here the CDR3 reads CASSPASTGNYGYTF. CDR3 nucleotide sequence: TGTGCCAGCTCACCGGCATCGACAGGGAACTATGGCTACACCTTC.